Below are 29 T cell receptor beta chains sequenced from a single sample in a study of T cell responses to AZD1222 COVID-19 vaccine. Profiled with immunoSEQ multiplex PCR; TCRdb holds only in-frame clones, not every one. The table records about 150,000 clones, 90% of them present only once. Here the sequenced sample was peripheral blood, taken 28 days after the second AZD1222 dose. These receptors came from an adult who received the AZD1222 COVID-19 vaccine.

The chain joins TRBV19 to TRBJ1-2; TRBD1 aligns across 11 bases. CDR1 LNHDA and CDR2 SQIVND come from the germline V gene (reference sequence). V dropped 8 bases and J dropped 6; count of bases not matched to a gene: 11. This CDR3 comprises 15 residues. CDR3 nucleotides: TGTGCCAGTGTGCCGGGACAGGGGGGAACCCATGGCTACACCTTC. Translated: CASVPGQGGTHGYTF. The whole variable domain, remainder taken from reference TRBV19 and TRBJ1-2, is DGGITQSPKYLFRKEGQNVTLSCEQNLNHDAMYWYRQDPGQGLRLIYYSQIVNDFQKGDIAEGYSVSREKKESFPLTVTSAQKNPTAFYLCASVPGQGGTHGYTFGSGTRLTVV.

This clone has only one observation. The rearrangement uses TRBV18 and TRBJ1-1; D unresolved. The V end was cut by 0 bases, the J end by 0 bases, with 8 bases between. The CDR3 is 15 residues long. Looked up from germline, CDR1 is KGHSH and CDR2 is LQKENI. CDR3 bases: TGTGCCAGCTCACCACCCCATAGATTGAACACTGAAGCTTTCTTT. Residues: CASSPPHRLNTEAFF. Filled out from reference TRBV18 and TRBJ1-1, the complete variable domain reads NAGVMQNPRHLVRRRGQEARLRCSPMKGHSHVYWYRQLPEEGLKFMVYLQKENIIDESGMPKERFSAEFPKEGPSILRIQQVVRGDSAAYFCASSPPHRLNTEAFFGQGTRLTVV.

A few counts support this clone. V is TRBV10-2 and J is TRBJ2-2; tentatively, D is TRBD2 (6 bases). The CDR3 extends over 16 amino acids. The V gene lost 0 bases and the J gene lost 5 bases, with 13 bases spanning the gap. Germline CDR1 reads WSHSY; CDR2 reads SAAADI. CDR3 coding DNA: TGCGCCAGCAGTGAGTCGCGTACCGGGAGAACCGGGGAGCTGTTTTTT. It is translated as CASSESRTGRTGELFF.

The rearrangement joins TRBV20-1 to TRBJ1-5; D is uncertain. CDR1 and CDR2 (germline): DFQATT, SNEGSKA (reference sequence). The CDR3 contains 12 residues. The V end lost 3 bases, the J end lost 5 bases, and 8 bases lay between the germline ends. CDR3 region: CSASPFDQPQHF. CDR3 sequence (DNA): TGCAGTGCTAGTCCCTTCGATCAGCCCCAGCATTTT.

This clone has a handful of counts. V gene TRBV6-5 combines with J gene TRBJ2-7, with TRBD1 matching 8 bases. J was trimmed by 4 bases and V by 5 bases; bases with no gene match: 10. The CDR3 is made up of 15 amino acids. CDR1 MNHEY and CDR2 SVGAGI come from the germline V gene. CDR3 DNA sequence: TGTGCCAGCAGTCTCGAAATCGGACAGGGTTACGAGCAGTACTTC. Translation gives CASSLEIGQGYEQYF.

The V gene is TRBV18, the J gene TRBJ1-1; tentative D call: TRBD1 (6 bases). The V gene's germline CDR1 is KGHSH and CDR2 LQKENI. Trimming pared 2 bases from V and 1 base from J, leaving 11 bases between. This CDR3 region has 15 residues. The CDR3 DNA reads TGTGCCAGCTCACCAGATAACAGGGCGAACACTGAAGCTTTCTTT. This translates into CASSPDNRANTEAFF.

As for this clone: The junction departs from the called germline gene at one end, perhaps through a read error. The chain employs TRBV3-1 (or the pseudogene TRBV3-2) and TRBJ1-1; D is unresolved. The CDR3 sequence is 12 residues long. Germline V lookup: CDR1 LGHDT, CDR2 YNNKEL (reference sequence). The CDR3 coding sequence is TGTGCCAGCAGCCAGCCCGACACCGAAGCTTTCTTT. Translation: CASSQPDTEAFF.

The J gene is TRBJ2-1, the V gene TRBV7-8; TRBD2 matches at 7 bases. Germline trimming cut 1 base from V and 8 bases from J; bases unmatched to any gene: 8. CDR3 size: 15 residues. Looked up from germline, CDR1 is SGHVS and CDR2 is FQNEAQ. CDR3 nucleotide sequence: TGTGCCAGCAGCTTAGGGGGGGAGGGTTACCATGAGCAGTTCTTC. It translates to CASSLGGEGYHEQFF.

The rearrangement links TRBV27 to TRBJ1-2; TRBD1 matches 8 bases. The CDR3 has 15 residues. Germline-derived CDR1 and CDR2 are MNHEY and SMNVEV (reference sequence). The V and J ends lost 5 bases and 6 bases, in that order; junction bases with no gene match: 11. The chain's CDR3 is CASSTHPTGVNGYTF. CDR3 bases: TGTGCCAGCAGTACTCACCCGACAGGGGTGAATGGCTACACCTTC.

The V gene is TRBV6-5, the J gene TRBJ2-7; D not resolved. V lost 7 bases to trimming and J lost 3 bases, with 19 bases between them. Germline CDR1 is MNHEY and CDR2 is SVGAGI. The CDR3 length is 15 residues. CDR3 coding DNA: TGTGCCAGCAACCCCCACGGTGGGGTCAGCTACGAGCAGTACTTC. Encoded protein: CASNPHGGVSYEQYF.

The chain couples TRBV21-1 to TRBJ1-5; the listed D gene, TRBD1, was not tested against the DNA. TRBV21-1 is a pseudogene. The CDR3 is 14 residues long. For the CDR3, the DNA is TGTGCCAGCAGTCACGGGACAGACAATCAGCCCCAGCATTTT. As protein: CASSHGTDNQPQHF.

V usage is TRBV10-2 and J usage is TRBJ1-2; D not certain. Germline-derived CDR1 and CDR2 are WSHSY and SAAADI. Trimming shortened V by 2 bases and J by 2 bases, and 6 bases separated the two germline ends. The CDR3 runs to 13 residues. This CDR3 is CASSETLNYGYTF. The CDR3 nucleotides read TGCGCCAGCAGTGAGACCCTAAACTATGGCTACACCTTC.

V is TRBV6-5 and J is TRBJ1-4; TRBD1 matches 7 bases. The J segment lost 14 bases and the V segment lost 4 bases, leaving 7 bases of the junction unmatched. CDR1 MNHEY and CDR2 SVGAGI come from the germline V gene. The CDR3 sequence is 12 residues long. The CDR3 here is CASSSTGQALFF. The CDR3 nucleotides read TGTGCCAGCAGTTCCACCGGACAGGCTCTGTTTTTT.

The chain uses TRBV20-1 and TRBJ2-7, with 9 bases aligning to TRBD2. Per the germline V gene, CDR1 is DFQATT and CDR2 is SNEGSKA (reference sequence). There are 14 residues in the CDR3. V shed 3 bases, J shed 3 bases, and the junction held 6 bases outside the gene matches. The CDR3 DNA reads TGCAGTGCTAGTAAGTCTAGCGGGATCTACGAGCAGTACTTC. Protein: CSASKSSGIYEQYF.

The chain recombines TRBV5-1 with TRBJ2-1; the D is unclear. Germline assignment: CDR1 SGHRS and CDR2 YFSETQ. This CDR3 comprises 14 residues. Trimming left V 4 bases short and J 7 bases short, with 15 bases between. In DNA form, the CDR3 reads TGCGCCAGCAGCCCACCCCGGTTCGGGAATGAGCAGTTCTTC. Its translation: CASSPPRFGNEQFF. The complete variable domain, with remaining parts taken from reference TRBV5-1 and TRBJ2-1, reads KAGVTQTPRYLIKTRGQQVTLSCSPISGHRSVSWYQQTPGQGLQFLFEYFSETQRNKGNFPGRFSGRQFSNSRSEMNVSTLELGDSALYLCASSPPRFGNEQFFGPGTRLTVL.

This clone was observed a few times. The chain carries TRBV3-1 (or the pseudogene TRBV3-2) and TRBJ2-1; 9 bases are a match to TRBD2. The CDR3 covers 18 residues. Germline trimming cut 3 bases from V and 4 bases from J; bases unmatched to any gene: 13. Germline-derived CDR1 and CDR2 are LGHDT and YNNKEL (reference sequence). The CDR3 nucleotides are TGTGCCAGCAGCCACGCCCTCCTGACTAGCGGACTATACAATGAGCAGTTCTTC. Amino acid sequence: CASSHALLTSGLYNEQFF.

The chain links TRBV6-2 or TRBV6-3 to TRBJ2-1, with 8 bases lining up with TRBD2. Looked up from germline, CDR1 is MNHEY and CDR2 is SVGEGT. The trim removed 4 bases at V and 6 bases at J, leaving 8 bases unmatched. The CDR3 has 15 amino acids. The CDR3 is CASSSSGTSLNEQFF. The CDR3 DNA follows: TGTGCCAGCAGTTCCTCCGGGACTAGTCTCAATGAGCAGTTCTTC.

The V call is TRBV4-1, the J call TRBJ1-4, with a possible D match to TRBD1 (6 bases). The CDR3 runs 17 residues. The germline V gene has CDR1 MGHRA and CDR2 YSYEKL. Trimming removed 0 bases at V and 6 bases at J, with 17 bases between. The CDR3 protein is CASSQDRTETAYEKLFF. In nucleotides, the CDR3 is TGCGCCAGCAGCCAAGACAGGACAGAAACTGCATATGAAAAACTGTTTTTT.

CDR3 loop: CASRGGAAYEQYF. The CDR3 DNA is TGTGCCAGCAGGGGTGGGGCAGCCTACGAGCAGTACTTC. The V call is TRBV11-2, the J call TRBJ2-7, with D possibly TRBD1 on 5 matching bases. The germline V and J ends were trimmed by 6 bases and 2 bases, with 11 bases remaining between them. Germline V gives CDR1 SGHAT, CDR2 FQNNGV. The length of the CDR3 is 13 residues.

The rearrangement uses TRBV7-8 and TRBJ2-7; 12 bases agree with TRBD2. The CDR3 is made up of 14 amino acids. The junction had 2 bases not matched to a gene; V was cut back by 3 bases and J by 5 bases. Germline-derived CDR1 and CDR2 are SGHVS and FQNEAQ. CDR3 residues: CASSFGLAGNEQYF. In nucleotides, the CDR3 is TGTGCCAGCAGCTTCGGACTAGCGGGGAACGAGCAGTACTTC.

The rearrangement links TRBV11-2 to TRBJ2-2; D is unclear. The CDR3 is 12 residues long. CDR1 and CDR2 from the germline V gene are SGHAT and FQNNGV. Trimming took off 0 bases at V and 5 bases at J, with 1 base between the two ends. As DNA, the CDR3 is TGTGCCAGCAGCTTAGAGACCGGGGAGCTGTTTTTT. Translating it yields CASSLETGELFF. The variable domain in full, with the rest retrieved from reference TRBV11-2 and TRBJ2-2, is EAGVAQSPRYKIIEKRQSVAFWCNPISGHATLYWYQQILGQGPKLLIQFQNNGVVDDSQLPKDRFSAERLKGVDSTLKIQPAKLEDSAVYLCASSLETGELFFGEGSRLTVL.

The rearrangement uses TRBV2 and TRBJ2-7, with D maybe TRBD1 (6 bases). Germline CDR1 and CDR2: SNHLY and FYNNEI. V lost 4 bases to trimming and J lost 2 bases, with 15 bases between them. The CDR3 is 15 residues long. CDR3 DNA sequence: TGTGCCAGCAGTGGGCAGGGGCTATCTACCTACGAGCAGTACTTC. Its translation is CASSGQGLSTYEQYF.

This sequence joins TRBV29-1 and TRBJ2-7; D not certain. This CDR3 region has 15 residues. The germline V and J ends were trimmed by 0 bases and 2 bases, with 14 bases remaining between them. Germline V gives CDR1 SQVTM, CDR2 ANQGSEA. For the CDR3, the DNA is TGCAGCGTTGAAGATCTCACGAACAGCCCCTACGAGCAGTACTTC. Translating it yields CSVEDLTNSPYEQYF.

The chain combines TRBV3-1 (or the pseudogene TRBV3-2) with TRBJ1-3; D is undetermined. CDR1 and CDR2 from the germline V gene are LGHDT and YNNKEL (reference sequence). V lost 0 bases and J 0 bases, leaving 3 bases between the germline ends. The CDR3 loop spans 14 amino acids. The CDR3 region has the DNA TGTGCCAGCAGCCAAGACCCCTCTGGAAACACCATATATTTT. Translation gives CASSQDPSGNTIYF.

CDR3 region: CASSLYRGTGELFF. As DNA, the CDR3 is TGTGCCAGCAGTCTTTACAGGGGCACCGGGGAGCTGTTTTTT. V usage is TRBV28 and J usage is TRBJ2-2, with 7 bases lining up with TRBD1. The CDR3 length is 14 residues. V lost 5 bases, J lost 4 bases, and 4 bases stayed unmatched. CDR1 and CDR2 (germline): MDHEN, SYDVKM.

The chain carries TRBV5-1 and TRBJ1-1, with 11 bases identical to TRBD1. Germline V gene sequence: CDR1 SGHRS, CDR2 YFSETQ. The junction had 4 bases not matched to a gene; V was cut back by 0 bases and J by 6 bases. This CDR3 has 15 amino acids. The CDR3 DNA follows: TGCGCCAGCAGCTTGGTGGGACAGGGGGTCTCTGAAGCTTTCTTT. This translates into CASSLVGQGVSEAFF. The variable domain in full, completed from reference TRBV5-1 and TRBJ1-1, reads KAGVTQTPRYLIKTRGQQVTLSCSPISGHRSVSWYQQTPGQGLQFLFEYFSETQRNKGNFPGRFSGRQFSNSRSEMNVSTLELGDSALYLCASSLVGQGVSEAFFGQGTRLTVV.

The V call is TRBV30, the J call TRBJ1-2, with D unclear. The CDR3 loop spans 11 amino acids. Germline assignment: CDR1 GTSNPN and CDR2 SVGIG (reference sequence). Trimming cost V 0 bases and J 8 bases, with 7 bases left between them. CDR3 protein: CAWSVQGGYTF. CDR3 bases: TGTGCCTGGAGTGTACAAGGGGGCTACACCTTC.

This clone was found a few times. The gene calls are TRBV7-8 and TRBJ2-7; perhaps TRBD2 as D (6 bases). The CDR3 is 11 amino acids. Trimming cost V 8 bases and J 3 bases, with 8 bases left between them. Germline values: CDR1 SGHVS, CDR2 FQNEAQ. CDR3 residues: CASGGFYEQYF. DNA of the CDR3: TGTGCCAGCGGAGGGTTCTACGAGCAGTACTTC.

The CDR3 coding sequence is TGTGCCAGTAGGGGAGACAGACGGACTGAAGCTTTCTTT. Encoded protein: CASRGDRRTEAFF. This chain connects TRBV19 to TRBJ1-1, with D possibly being TRBD1 (5 bases). Trimming stripped 6 bases from V and 5 bases from J, with 13 bases between. The CDR3 covers 13 residues. Germline loops: CDR1 LNHDA, CDR2 SQIVND (reference sequence).